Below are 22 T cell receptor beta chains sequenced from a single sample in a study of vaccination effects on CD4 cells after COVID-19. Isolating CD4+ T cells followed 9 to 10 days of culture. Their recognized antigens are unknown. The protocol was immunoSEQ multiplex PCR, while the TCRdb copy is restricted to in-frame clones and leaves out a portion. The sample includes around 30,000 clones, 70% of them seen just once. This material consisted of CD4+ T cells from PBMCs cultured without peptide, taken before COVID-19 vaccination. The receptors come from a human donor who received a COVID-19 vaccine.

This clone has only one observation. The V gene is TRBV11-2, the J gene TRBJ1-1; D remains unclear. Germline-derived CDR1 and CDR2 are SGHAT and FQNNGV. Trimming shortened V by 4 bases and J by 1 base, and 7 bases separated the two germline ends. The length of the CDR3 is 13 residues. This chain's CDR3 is CASSYITNTEAFF. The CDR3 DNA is TGTGCCAGCAGCTATATAACGAACACTGAAGCTTTCTTT.

CDR3 loop: CASSITPTAYEQYF. CDR3 in DNA: TGTGCCAGTAGTATTACCCCCACGGCGTACGAGCAGTACTTC. This rearrangement joins TRBV19 to TRBJ2-7; D is undetermined. Germline CDR1 LNHDA, CDR2 SQIVND (reference sequence). CDR3 length: 14 amino acids. V gave up 3 bases and J gave up 4 bases, with 13 bases separating them.

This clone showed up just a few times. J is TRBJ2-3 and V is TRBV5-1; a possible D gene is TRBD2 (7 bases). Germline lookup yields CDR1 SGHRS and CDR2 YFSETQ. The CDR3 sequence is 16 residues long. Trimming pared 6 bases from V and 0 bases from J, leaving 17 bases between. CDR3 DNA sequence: TGCGCCAGCACCTGGGGGGGACAATCTAGCACAGATACGCAGTATTTT. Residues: CASTWGGQSSTDTQYF.

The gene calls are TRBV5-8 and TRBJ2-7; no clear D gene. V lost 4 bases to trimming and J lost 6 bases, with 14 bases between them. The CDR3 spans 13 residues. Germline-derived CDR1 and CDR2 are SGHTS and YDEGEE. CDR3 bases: TGTGCCAGCAGCCGGAACGACGCGTCCGAGCAGTACTTC. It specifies CASSRNDASEQYF.

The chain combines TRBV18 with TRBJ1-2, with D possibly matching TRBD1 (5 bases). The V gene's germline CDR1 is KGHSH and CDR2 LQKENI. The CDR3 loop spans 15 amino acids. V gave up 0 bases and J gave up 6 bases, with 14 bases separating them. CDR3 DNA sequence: TGTGCCAGCTCACCACCTAGCGGCAGGGTCCATGGCTACACCTTC. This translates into CASSPPSGRVHGYTF.

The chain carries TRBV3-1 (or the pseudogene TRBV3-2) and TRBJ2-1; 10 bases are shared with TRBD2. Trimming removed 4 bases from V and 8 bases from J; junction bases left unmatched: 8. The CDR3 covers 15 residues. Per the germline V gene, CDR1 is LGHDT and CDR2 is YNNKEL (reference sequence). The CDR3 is CASSPGPLAGDEQFF. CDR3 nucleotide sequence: TGTGCCAGCAGCCCCGGCCCCCTAGCGGGAGATGAGCAGTTCTTC.

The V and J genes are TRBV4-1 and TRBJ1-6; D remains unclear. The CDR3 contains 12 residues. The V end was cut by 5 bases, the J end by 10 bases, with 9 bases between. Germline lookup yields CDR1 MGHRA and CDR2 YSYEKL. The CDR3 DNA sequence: TGCGCCAGCAGCTCAACCAGCTCACCCCTCCACTTT. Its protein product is CASSSTSSPLHF.

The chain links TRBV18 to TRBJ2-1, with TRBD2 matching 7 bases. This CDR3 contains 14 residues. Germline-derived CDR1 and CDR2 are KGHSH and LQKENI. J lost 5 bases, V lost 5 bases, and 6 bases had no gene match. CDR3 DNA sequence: TGTGCCAGCTCAGGCGGGAGTTCCGACAATGAGCAGTTCTTC. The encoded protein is CASSGGSSDNEQFF.

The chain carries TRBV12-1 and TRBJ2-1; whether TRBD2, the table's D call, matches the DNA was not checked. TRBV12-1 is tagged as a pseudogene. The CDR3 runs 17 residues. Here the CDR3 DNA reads TGTGCCAGCAGCTGGCGCCTGACTAGCGGGACCTACAATGAGCAGTTCTTC. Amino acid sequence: CASSWRLTSGTYNEQFF.

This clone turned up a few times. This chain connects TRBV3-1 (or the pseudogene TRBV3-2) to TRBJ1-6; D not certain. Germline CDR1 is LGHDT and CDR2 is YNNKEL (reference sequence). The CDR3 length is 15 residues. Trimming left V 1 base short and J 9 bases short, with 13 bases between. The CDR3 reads CASSQGSTGISPLHF. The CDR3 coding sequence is TGTGCCAGCAGCCAAGGTAGTACTGGGATTTCACCCCTCCACTTT.

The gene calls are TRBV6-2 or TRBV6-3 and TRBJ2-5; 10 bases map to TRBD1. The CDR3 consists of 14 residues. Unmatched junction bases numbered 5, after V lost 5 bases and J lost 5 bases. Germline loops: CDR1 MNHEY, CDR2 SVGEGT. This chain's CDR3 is CASSATGGKETQYF. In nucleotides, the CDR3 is TGTGCCAGCAGTGCGACAGGGGGCAAGGAGACCCAGTACTTC.

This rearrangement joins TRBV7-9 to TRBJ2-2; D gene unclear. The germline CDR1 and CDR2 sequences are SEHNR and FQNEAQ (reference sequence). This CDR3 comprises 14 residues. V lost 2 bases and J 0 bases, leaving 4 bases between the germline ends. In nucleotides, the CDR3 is TGTGCCAGCAGCTTAATCCCGAACACCGGGGAGCTGTTTTTT. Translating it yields CASSLIPNTGELFF.

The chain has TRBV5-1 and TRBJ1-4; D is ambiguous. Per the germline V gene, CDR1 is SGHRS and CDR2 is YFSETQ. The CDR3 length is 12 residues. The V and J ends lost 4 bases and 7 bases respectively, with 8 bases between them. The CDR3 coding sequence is TGCGCCAGCAGCCCAAATCTTGAAAAACTGTTTTTT. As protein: CASSPNLEKLFF.

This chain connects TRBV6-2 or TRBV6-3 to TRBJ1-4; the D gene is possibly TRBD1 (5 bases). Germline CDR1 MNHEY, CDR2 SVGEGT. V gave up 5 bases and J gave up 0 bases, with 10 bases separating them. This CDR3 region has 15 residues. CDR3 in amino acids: CASSAGTATNEKLFF. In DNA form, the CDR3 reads TGTGCCAGCAGTGCCGGGACGGCAACTAATGAAAAACTGTTTTTT.

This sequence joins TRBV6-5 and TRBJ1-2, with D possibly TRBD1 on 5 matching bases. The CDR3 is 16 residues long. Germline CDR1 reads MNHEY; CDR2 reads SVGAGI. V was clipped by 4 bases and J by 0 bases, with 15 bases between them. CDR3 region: CASSLEPGRTNYGYTF. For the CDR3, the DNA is TGTGCCAGCAGTTTAGAGCCGGGACGTACTAACTATGGCTACACCTTC.

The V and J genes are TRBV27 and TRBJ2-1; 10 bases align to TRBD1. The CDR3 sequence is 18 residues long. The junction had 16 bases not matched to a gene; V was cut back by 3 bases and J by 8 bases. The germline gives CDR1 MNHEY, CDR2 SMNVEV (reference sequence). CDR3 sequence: CASSLESAGTGVVDEQFF. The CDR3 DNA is TGTGCCAGCAGTTTGGAATCAGCCGGGACAGGGGTGGTGGATGAGCAGTTCTTC.

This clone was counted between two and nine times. CDR3 loop: CASRGSNQPQHF. The CDR3 DNA reads as TGTGCCAGCAGGGGCAGCAATCAGCCCCAGCATTTT. V and J are TRBV6-5 and TRBJ1-5; D unclear. Trimming stripped 6 bases from V and 1 base from J, with 4 bases between. The CDR3 totals 12 residues. Germline lookup yields CDR1 MNHEY and CDR2 SVGAGI.

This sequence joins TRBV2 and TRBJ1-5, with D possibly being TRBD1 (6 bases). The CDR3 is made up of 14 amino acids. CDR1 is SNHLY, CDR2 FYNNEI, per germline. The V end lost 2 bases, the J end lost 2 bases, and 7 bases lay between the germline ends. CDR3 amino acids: CASSERGGNQPQHF. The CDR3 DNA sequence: TGTGCCAGCAGTGAAAGGGGGGGCAATCAGCCCCAGCATTTT.

CDR3 DNA: TGTGCCAGCAGTGAAGAGGCCGAAGAACTGTTTTTT. Amino acid sequence: CASSEEAEELFF. This chain connects TRBV6-1 to TRBJ1-4; D uncertain. V gave up 1 base and J gave up 12 bases, with 9 bases separating them. From germline, CDR1 is MNHNS and CDR2 SASEGT. The CDR3 contains 12 residues.

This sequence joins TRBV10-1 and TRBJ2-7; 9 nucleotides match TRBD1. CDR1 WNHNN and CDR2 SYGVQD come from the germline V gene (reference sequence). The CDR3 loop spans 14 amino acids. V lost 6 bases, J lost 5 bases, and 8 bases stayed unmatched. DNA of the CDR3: TGCGCCAGCAGAGACTCCGGGACAGGGAACGAGCAGTACTTC. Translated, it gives CASRDSGTGNEQYF.

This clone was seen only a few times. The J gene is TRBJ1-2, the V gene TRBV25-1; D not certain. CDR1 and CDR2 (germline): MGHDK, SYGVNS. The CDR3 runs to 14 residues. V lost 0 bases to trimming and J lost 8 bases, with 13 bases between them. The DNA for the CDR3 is TGTGCCAGCAGTGAATATGGCGGACGGCCAGGCTACACCTTC. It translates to CASSEYGGRPGYTF.

CDR3 residues: CASSAGDNYGYTF. Written as DNA, the CDR3 is TGCGCCAGCAGTGCGGGGGATAACTATGGCTACACCTTC. The genes are TRBV10-1 and TRBJ1-2; TRBD1 might be the D (5 bases). Between the trimmed V and J ends, which lost 4 bases and 1 base, there was a span of 7 bases. Germline V gene sequence: CDR1 WNHNN, CDR2 SYGVQD (reference sequence). The length of the CDR3 is 13 residues.